This T cell receptor (beta chain) was documented in a study of T cell changes during pregnancy in multiple sclerosis. Sequenced by immunoSEQ multiplex PCR; TCRdb stores in-frame clones only, minus some. The data contain 40,000 to 45,000 clones, roughly 89% of them singletons. The V and J ends lost 0 bases and 1 base respectively, with 12 bases between them. This CDR3 comprises 16 residues. Germline CDR1 and CDR2: GTSNPN and SVGIG (reference sequence). This rearrangement joins TRBV30 to TRBJ1-4; D gene ambiguous. This TCR was sampled from a female donor with multiple sclerosis, enrolled in a pregnancy study. Specimen: CD4+ T cells from peripheral blood mononuclear cells, collected in the first trimester of pregnancy. The DNA for the CDR3 is TGTGCCTGGAGTGTATGGTCTTCGAGAACTAATGAAAAACTGTTTTTT. Translation: CAWSVWSSRTNEKLFF.